One T cell receptor beta chain is described in this entry. As yet, its antigen is unknown. Sequenced by immunoSEQ multiplex PCR; TCRdb stores in-frame clones only, minus some. The repertoire has around 72,000 clones, approximately 85% of them found once; the top ten carry roughly 0.4%. Autoimmune disease history or systemic immunosuppression barred patients. The data were obtained in a study of OX40 agonist ivuxolimab in advanced cancers. Deletions cut 5 bases from V and 8 bases from J, with 18 bases between. This CDR3 contains 14 residues. Germline CDR1 LNHNV, CDR2 YYDKDF (reference sequence). Whole-study findings and limits: There were also nonresponders showing low normalized T-cell clonal expansion.

This clonotype was sampled from an adult with an advanced solid tumor such as melanoma, head and neck, liver or kidney cancer. This chain connects TRBV15 to TRBJ1-2, with a weak D call TRBD1 (5 bases). The source material was CD4+ or CD8+ T cells sorted from blood, sampled in a trial of the OX40 agonist ivuxolimab. The CDR3 region has the DNA TGTGCCACCAGCCAGGACCCGGAGGGGAGAGGCTACACCTTC. Its protein is CATSQDPEGRGYTF.